This TCR beta chain was sequenced during a study of blood T cell repertoires in COVID-19. On the study more broadly: Acute and convalescent COVID-19 specimens originated in the United States, Italy and Spain.

Recruits, aged about 18 to 89 years, lived in approximately 26 US areas. Cohort 3 recovered donors had two negative PCRs, clearance, or symptom resolution. Using immunoSEQ multiplex PCR, the repertoire was profiled, and TCRdb retains in-frame clones only, with some absent. The sample lists 400,000 or so clones; approximately 90% were seen once. Trimming at V came to 0 bases and at J to 5 bases, leaving 0 bases not matched to a gene. This CDR3 contains 14 residues. The germline V gene encodes CDR1 ENHRY and CDR2 SYGVKD. Sequenced input: PBMCs or T cells enriched from blood (not recorded which). V usage is TRBV10-3 and J usage is TRBJ2-5; 10 bases fit TRBD2. This clonotype originated in a man aged 30 to 45 who had recovered from COVID-19. The CDR3 DNA reads TGTGCCATCAGTGAGTCACTAGCGGGGGAGACCCAGTACTTC. Its translation is CAISESLAGETQYF.